This entry lists 8 T cell receptor beta chains sequenced from one sample in a study of cytomegalovirus exposure and HLA in healthy donors. The PCR was carried out with 60 Vbeta primers and 13 Jbeta primers. The data were produced by immunoSEQ multiplex PCR, yet TCRdb's version contains in-frame clones alone and is incomplete. The data show 100,000 to 150,000 clones, about 81% seen once. Source material: PBMCs. The receptors were sampled from a woman aged 35 to 49 in good health and CMV-seropositive.

DNA of the CDR3: TGTGCCAGCAGGGGATGGGGGGATCCCACAGATACGCAGTATTTT. Protein product: CASRGWGDPTDTQYF. V gene TRBV6-1 combines with J gene TRBJ2-3; D is possibly TRBD2 (6 bases). Trimming took off 6 bases at V and 2 bases at J, with 15 bases between the two ends. The CDR3 covers 15 residues. In germline, CDR1 is MNHNS, CDR2 SASEGT.

The gene calls are TRBV5-1 and TRBJ1-2, with 10 nucleotides matching TRBD1. Trimming at V came to 4 bases and at J to 5 bases, leaving 11 bases not matched to a gene. The V gene's germline CDR1 is SGHRS and CDR2 YFSETQ. This CDR3 has 16 residues. CDR3 region: CASSLGDRGGLYGYTF. CDR3 in DNA: TGCGCCAGCAGCCTAGGGGACAGGGGTGGATTGTATGGCTACACCTTC.

This clone came up a few times. V and J are TRBV10-3 and TRBJ1-1; maybe TRBD1 (6 bases). The ends were cut back, 2 bases at V and 4 bases at J, with 17 bases in the middle. CDR3 length: 16 amino acids. In germline, CDR1 is ENHRY, CDR2 SYGVKD. CDR3 sequence reads: CAISEKGRGGGTEAFF. CDR3 nucleotide sequence: TGTGCCATCAGTGAGAAAGGTCGAGGGGGTGGCACTGAAGCTTTCTTT.

This chain connects TRBV7-8 to TRBJ2-7, with a weak D call TRBD2 (5 bases). The CDR3 has 12 residues. Germline loops: CDR1 SGHVS, CDR2 FQNEAQ. Trimming pared 11 bases from V and 2 bases from J, leaving 13 bases between. The CDR3 DNA sequence: TGTGCCTCATCCGGGGTCCCCTACGAGCAGTACTTC. This encodes CASSGVPYEQYF.

The V and J genes are TRBV5-1 and TRBJ2-3, with D possibly matching TRBD2 (5 bases). The ends were cut back, 4 bases at V and 3 bases at J, with 21 bases in the middle. The CDR3 is 17 amino acids. The germline CDR1 and CDR2 sequences are SGHRS and YFSETQ. CDR3 amino acids: CASSGAEAPQGTDTQYF. The CDR3 nucleotides read TGCGCCAGCAGCGGAGCGGAAGCTCCCCAAGGAACAGATACGCAGTATTTT. Full variable domain (remainder filled in from reference TRBV5-1 and TRBJ2-3): KAGVTQTPRYLIKTRGQQVTLSCSPISGHRSVSWYQQTPGQGLQFLFEYFSETQRNKGNFPGRFSGRQFSNSRSEMNVSTLELGDSALYLCASSGAEAPQGTDTQYFGPGTRLTVL.

This clone was picked up a small number of times. V and J are TRBV4-1 and TRBJ1-3; TRBD1 aligns across 7 bases. With V trimmed by 0 bases and J by 2 bases, 1 base remained unmatched. The CDR3 has 15 amino acids. CDR1 is MGHRA, CDR2 YSYEKL, per germline. The CDR3 region is CASSQEGTAGNTIYF. Written as DNA, the CDR3 is TGCGCCAGCAGCCAAGAGGGGACAGCTGGAAACACCATATATTTT.

The CDR3 coding sequence is TGTGCCAGCAGTTCTGGTGGCAGGGAGGCCTATGGCTACACCTTC. As protein: CASSSGGREAYGYTF. The chain links TRBV28 to TRBJ1-2, with D tentatively TRBD1 (5 bases). The V gene lost 4 bases and the J gene lost 4 bases, with 16 bases spanning the gap. Germline V gene data show CDR1 as MDHEN and CDR2 as SYDVKM. The CDR3 is 15 amino acids.

The chain links TRBV2 to TRBJ1-4; the D is unclear. V was pared by 8 bases and J by 11 bases, with 24 bases between. The CDR3 is 15 amino acids. Germline values: CDR1 SNHLY, CDR2 FYNNEI. The CDR3 coding sequence is TGTGCCAGCTACCCCCTGGCTCCGGGATTGAGGAAACTGTTTTTT. It yields the protein CASYPLAPGLRKLFF.